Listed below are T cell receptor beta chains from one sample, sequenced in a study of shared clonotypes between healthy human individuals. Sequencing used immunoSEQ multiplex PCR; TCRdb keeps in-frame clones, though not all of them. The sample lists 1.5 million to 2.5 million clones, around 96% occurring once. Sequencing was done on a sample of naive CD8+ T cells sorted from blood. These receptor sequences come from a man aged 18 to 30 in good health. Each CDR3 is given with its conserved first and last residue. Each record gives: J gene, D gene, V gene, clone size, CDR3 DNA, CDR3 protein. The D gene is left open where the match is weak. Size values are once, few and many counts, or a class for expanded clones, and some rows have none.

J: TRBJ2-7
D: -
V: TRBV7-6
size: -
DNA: TGTGCCAGCAGCTTAGAAACGGGATACTACGAGCAGTACTTC
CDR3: CASSLETGYYEQYF

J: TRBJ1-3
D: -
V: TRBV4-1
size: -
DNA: TGCGCCAGCAGCCAAGATAAAGGTCCTGGAAACACCATATATTTT
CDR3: CASSQDKGPGNTIYF

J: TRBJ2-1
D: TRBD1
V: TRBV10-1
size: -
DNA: TGCGCCAGCAGTGAACCAGGGGGCGAGTCCTACAATGAGCAGTTCTTC
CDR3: CASSEPGGESYNEQFF

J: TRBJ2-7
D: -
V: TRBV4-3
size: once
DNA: TGCGCCAGCAGCCATACCGACAGCACCTACGAGCAGTACTTC
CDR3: CASSHTDSTYEQYF

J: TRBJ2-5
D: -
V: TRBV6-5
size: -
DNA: TGTGCCAGCAGTTATCTAGGGAACGGGGAGACCCAGTACTTC
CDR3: CASSYLGNGETQYF

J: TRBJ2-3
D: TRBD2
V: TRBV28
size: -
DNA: TGTGCCAGCAGTTTGGCGGGGGATGTGACAGATACGCAGTATTTT
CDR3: CASSLAGDVTDTQYF

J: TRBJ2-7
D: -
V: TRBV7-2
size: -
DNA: TGTGCCAGCAGCTCGGGCCTCTCCTACGAGCAGTACTTC
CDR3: CASSSGLSYEQYF

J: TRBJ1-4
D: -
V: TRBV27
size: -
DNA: TGTGCCAGCAGTCCTGGGACGGACGGGGGAGAAAAACTGTTTTTT
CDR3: CASSPGTDGGEKLFF

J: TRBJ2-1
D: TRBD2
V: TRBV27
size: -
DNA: TGTGCCAGCACCACACTAGCGGGGGGCCCAGGTGAGCAGTTCTTC
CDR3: CASTTLAGGPGEQFF

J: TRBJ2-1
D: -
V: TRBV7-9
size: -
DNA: TGTGCCAGCAGCTTGGGTAACAATGAGCAGTTCTTC
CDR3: CASSLGNNEQFF

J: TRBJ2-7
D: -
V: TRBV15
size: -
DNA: TGTGCCACCAGCATGACATCGGGCTACGAGCAGTACTTC
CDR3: CATSMTSGYEQYF

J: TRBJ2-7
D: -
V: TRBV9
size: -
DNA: TGTGCCAGCAGCGTAGATGGCTACGAGCAGTACTTC
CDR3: CASSVDGYEQYF

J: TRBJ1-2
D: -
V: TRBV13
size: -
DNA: TGTGCCAGCAGCGACAGTAACTATGGCTACACCTTC
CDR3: CASSDSNYGYTF

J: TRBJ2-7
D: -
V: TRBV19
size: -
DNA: TGTGCCAGTAGCGGGACGGATTCCTACGAGCAGTACTTC
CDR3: CASSGTDSYEQYF

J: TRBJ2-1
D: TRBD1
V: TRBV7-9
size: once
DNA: TGTGCCAGCAGACGACAGGGGGCGTATGAGCAGTTCTTC
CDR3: CASRRQGAYEQFF

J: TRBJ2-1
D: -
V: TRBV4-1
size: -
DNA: TGCGCCAGCAGCCACCAGATCGGCAATGAGCAGTTCTTC
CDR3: CASSHQIGNEQFF

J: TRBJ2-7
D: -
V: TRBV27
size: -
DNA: TGTGCCAGCAGTTCCCAATTGGCAACCTACGAGCAGTACTTC
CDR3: CASSSQLATYEQYF

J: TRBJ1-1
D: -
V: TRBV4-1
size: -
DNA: TGCGCCAGCAGCCAGTATTCAGGGCAGGGGCCTAACACTGAAGCTTTCTTT
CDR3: CASSQYSGQGPNTEAFF

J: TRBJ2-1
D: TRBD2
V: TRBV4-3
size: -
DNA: TGCGCCAGCAGCCACCTACTAGCGGGAGCTCTCTACAATGAGCAGTTCTTC
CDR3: CASSHLLAGALYNEQFF

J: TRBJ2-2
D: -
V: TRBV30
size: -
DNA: TGTGCCTGGAGTGTGGTCGGGGAGCTGTTTTTT
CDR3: CAWSVVGELFF

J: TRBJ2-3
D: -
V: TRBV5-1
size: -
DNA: TGCGCCAGCAGCTTGGGGGTAGTCCCCACAGATACGCAGTATTTT
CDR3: CASSLGVVPTDTQYF

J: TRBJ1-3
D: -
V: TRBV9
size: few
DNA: TGTGCCAGCAGCGACTCAGGGAGCTTTTCCGGAAACACCATATATTTT
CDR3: CASSDSGSFSGNTIYF

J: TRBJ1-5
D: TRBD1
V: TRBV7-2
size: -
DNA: TGTGCCAGCAGCTTAGACGTTGGGACAGAAGAGGGTAGCAATCAGCCCCAGCATTTT
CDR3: CASSLDVGTEEGSNQPQHF

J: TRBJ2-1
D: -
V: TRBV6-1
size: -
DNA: TGTGCCAGCAGTGAAGGAGGCCCATACAATGAGCAGTTCTTC
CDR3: CASSEGGPYNEQFF

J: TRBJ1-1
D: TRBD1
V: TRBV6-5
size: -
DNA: TGTGCCAGCAGTTACTCGAACACAGGGGACACTGAAGCTTTCTTT
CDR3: CASSYSNTGDTEAFF

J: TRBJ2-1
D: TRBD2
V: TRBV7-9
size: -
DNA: TGTGCCAGCCTGTCCCGGGGGGATAGCGTCCAACCAGAGGAAAATGAGCAGTTCTTC
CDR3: CASLSRGDSVQPEENEQFF

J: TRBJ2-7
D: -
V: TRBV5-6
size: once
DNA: TGTGCCAGCAGCTTGCTGGAAAGGAGCTCCTACGAGCAGTACTTC
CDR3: CASSLLERSSYEQYF

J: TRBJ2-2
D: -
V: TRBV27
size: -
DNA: TGTGCCAGCAGTTCCGAGACCGGGGAGCTGTTTTTT
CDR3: CASSSETGELFF

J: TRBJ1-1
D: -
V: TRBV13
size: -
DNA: TGTGCCAGCAGCCCACCAGGTCCGCAGAACACTGAAGCTTTCTTT
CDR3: CASSPPGPQNTEAFF

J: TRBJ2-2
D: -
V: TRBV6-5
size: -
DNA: TGTGCCAGCAGTCCCTTCAGGGGCGGAACCGGGGAGCTGTTTTTT
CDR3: CASSPFRGGTGELFF

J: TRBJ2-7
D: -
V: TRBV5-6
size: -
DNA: TGTGCCAGCAGCTTGGGGCAGAACGAGCAGTACTTC
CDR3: CASSLGQNEQYF

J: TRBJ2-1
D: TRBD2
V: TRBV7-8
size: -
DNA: TGTGCCAGCAGTTTTTCCGGGACTAGCAGAGACAATGAGCAGTTCTTC
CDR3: CASSFSGTSRDNEQFF

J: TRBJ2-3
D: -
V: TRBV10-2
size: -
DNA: TGCGCCAGCAGTGACCCCCCCGCAGATACGCAGTATTTT
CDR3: CASSDPPADTQYF

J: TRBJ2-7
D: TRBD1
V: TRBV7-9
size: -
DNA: TGTGCCAGCAGTATAACAGGGGGCGCTGAGTCCTACGAGCAGTACTTC
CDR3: CASSITGGAESYEQYF

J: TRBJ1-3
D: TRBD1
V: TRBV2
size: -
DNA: TGTGCCAGCAACCGCCCCGGGACAGGCGACTCTGGAAACACCATATATTTT
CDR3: CASNRPGTGDSGNTIYF

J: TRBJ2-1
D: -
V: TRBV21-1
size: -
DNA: TGTGCCAGCAGCAATGGATACCGCGGGTACAATGAGCAGTTCTTC
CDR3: CASSNGYRGYNEQFF

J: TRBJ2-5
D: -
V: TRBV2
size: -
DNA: TGTGCCAGCCGTCGTGGAGGGCCGGTAGAGACCCAGTACTTC
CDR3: CASRRGGPVETQYF

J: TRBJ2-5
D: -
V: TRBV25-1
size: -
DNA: TGTGCCAGCTCCCCCCCAGAAGAGACCCAGTACTTC
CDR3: CASSPPEETQYF

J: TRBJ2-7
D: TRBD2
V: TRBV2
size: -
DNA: TGTGCCAGCAGTTGGGGACTAGCGGGCTCCTACGAGCAGTACTTC
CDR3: CASSWGLAGSYEQYF

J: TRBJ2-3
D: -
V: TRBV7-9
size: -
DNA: TGTGCCAGCAGCTTAGTAACACCGGGATTAGATACGCAGTATTTT
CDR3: CASSLVTPGLDTQYF

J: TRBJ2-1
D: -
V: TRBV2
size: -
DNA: TGTGCCAGCCTAACTTTGACAGACTACAATGAGCAGTTCTTC
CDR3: CASLTLTDYNEQFF

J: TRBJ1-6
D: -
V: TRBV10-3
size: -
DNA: TGTGCCATCAGTGAGTGGTCAGAAAATTCACCCCTCCACTTT
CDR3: CAISEWSENSPLHF

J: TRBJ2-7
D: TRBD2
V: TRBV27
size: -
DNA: TGTGCCAGCAGTCTAGCGGGACTTACCTACGAGCAGTACTTC
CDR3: CASSLAGLTYEQYF

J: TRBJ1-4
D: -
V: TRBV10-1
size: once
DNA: TGCGCCAGCAGCCCGGGACGCGAGGGAACTAATGAAAAACTGTTTTTT
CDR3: CASSPGREGTNEKLFF

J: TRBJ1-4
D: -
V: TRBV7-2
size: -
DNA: TGTGCCAGCAGCCTTTCCAGGGTGGAAGCAACTAATGAAAAACTGTTTTTT
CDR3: CASSLSRVEATNEKLFF

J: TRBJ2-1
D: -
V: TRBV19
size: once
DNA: TGTGCCAGTAGTTTGGGGGGAGTTATGGGTTCGGCGTACAATGAGCAGTTCTTC
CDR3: CASSLGGVMGSAYNEQFF

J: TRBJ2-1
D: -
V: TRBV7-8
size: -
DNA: TGTGCCAGCAGCTTAGGTGGGGGGGCCGGGCTGGTCAATGAGCAGTTCTTC
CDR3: CASSLGGGAGLVNEQFF

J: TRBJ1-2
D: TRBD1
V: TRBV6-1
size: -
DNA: TGTGCCAGCAGTAGTATAGGACAGGGAGACTATGGCTACACCTTC
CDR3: CASSSIGQGDYGYTF

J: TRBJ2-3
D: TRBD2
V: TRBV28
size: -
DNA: TGTGCCAGCAGTTTCTTTTCTAGCGGGGGTACAGATACGCAGTATTTT
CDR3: CASSFFSSGGTDTQYF

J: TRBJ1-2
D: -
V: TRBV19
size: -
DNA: TGTGCCAGTGAGGACGGACTGGATGGCTACACCTTC
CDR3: CASEDGLDGYTF

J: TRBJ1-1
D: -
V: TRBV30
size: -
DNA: TGTGCCTGGAGTGTACCGGGGCTGGGGGACACTGAAGCTTTCTTT
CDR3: CAWSVPGLGDTEAFF

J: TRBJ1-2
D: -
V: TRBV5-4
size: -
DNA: TGTGCCAGCAGCTTGGAATCAGGTATCTATGGCTACACCTTC
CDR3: CASSLESGIYGYTF

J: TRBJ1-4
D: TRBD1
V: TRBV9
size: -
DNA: TGTGCCAGCAGCGCCGGGACAGGGGCCCCTAATGAAAAACTGTTTTTT
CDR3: CASSAGTGAPNEKLFF